This TCR beta chain was identified during a study of T cell responses to AZD1222 COVID-19 vaccine. This table comes from immunoSEQ multiplex PCR, and its TCRdb copy is limited to in-frame clones, with some not included. The sample includes about 130,000 clones, about 92% of them seen just once. Study conclusions and caveats: Baseline antibody screening turned up just a handful of seropositive AZD1222 recipients.

The germline gives CDR1 KGHSH, CDR2 LQKENI. Trimming took off 3 bases at V and 5 bases at J, with 7 bases between the two ends. The CDR3 extends over 12 amino acids. Note on this clone: Its specificity is not known.

J is TRBJ2-5 and V is TRBV18; D not resolved. This TCR derives from an adult in good health. The sample here was peripheral blood, taken on day 0 of AZD1222 vaccination. CDR3 nucleotide sequence: TGTGCCAGCTCACCCGCCCCGGAGACCCAGTACTTC. Translated: CASSPAPETQYF.